Each of the 32 T cell receptor beta chains below was sequenced from the same sample in a study of T cell responses to AZD1222 COVID-19 vaccine. Clones were sequenced by immunoSEQ multiplex PCR, and TCRdb holds only the in-frame ones, with some missing. Of about 160,000 clones listed, around 90% were seen once; the top ten hold approximately 3.6%. Specimen: peripheral blood, collected 28 days after the second AZD1222 dose. These receptors were taken from an adult who received the AZD1222 COVID-19 vaccine.

J is TRBJ2-1 and V is TRBV19, with TRBD2 matching over 7 bases. Germline V CDR1 and CDR2: LNHDA, SQIVND (reference sequence). Trimming cost V 2 bases and J 8 bases; bases outside gene matches: 9. This CDR3 region has 15 residues. The CDR3 spells CASSILLATVYEQFF. CDR3 coding DNA: TGTGCCAGTAGTATATTACTAGCGACCGTTTATGAGCAGTTCTTC.

The V gene is TRBV6-6, the J gene TRBJ1-6; D gene ambiguous. Trimming pared 4 bases from V and 5 bases from J, leaving 9 bases between. Germline V gene lookup returns CDR1 MNHNY and CDR2 SVGAGI (reference sequence). CDR3 size: 14 residues. The CDR3 sequence: CASSLRLDNSPLHF. For the CDR3, the DNA is TGTGCCAGCAGTTTGAGGCTCGATAATTCACCCCTCCACTTT.

With respect to this clone: Other DNA sequences of this sample code for an identical CDR3. This chain uses TRBV7-2 with TRBJ2-1; no clear D. This CDR3 comprises 12 residues. V gave up 2 bases and J gave up 6 bases, with 5 bases separating them. The germline gives CDR1 SGHTA, CDR2 FQGNSA. The CDR3 sequence is CASSLIVNEQFF. CDR3 nucleotide sequence: TGTGCCAGCAGCTTAATTGTCAATGAGCAGTTCTTC.

This chain connects TRBV28 to TRBJ1-2; 8 bases are a match to TRBD1. The CDR3 is 14 amino acids. Germline lookup yields CDR1 MDHEN and CDR2 SYDVKM. V lost 6 bases and J lost 6; bases outside the gene matches: 9. CDR3 loop: CASSETDRVDGYTF. The CDR3 bases are TGTGCCAGCAGCGAGACGGACAGGGTCGATGGCTACACCTTC.

With respect to this clone: This same CDR3 is encoded by further DNA sequences in the sample. The V and J genes are TRBV6-5 and TRBJ1-2; D gene unclear. The V gene's germline CDR1 is MNHEY and CDR2 SVGAGI. V was cut by 6 bases and J by 0 bases, with 8 bases left in between. This CDR3 spans 13 amino acids. The CDR3 DNA sequence: TGTGCCAGCAGCCGCAGTTCTAACTATGGCTACACCTTC. Its translation: CASSRSSNYGYTF.

V usage is TRBV2 and J usage is TRBJ2-4, with a possible D match to TRBD1 (5 bases). CDR1 is SNHLY, CDR2 FYNNEI, per germline. The CDR3 sequence is 17 residues long. V lost 1 base and J lost 0, with 13 bases in between. The CDR3 is CASSEGEVGLAKNIQYF. CDR3 sequence (DNA): TGTGCCAGCAGTGAAGGAGAGGTGGGGCTAGCCAAAAACATTCAGTACTTC.

The chain links TRBV12-5 to TRBJ2-7; D might be TRBD1 (5 bases). Trimming took 6 bases from V and 0 from J, leaving 12 bases between them. This CDR3 has 14 residues. Germline CDR1 reads LGHNT; CDR2 reads FRNRAP. CDR3 sequence reads: CASGHAGYSYEQYF. CDR3 bases: TGTGCTAGTGGACATGCAGGGTACTCCTACGAGCAGTACTTC.

The chain is built from TRBV7-3 and TRBJ1-2; 7 nucleotides line up with TRBD1. V lost 7 bases to trimming and J lost 2 bases; unmatched junction nucleotides: 4. CDR3 length equals 13 residues. Germline V gene data show CDR1 as SGHTA and CDR2 as FQGTGA. The CDR3 sequence: CASTKTGNYGYTF. The CDR3 coding sequence is TGTGCCAGCACCAAGACAGGGAACTATGGCTACACCTTC.

The chain links TRBV6-1 to TRBJ2-7; D remains ambiguous. CDR3 length: 13 amino acids. V was shortened by 3 bases and J by 2 bases, with 8 bases between the two germline ends. The V gene's germline CDR1 is MNHNS and CDR2 SASEGT. This CDR3 reads CASSDRPTYEQYF. CDR3 nucleotide sequence: TGTGCCAGCAGTGACCGGCCAACCTACGAGCAGTACTTC.

The chain has TRBV9 and TRBJ1-4; D not resolved. Germline CDR1 reads SGDLS; CDR2 reads YYNGEE. The CDR3 spans 15 residues. The ends were cut back, 1 base at V and 5 bases at J, with 12 bases in the middle. The CDR3 spells CASSVRPRGNEKLFF. In DNA form, the CDR3 reads TGTGCCAGCAGCGTACGGCCCCGCGGGAATGAAAAACTGTTTTTT.

J is TRBJ2-3 and V is TRBV25-1; D possibly corresponds to TRBD2 (6 bases). Trimming pared 3 bases from V and 2 bases from J, leaving 12 bases between. Per the germline V gene, CDR1 is MGHDK and CDR2 is SYGVNS. The CDR3 covers 15 residues. CDR3 nucleotide sequence: TGTGCCAGCAGTGAGGGAGCGGGCAACACAGATACGCAGTATTTT. Translation: CASSEGAGNTDTQYF.

The V and J genes are TRBV5-5 and TRBJ1-6; maybe TRBD1 (5 bases). Germline assignment: CDR1 SGHKS and CDR2 YYEKEE (reference sequence). This CDR3 is built from 17 residues. Trimming left V 4 bases short and J 4 bases short, with 18 bases between. Here the CDR3 reads CASSLGRGAPYNSPLHF. In DNA, the CDR3 is TGTGCCAGCAGCCTGGGGAGGGGTGCTCCTTATAATTCACCCCTCCACTTT.

This clone showed up just once. This chain links TRBV11-3 with TRBJ2-3, with TRBD1 matching over 9 bases. CDR3 length equals 16 residues. CDR1 SGHNT and CDR2 YENEEA come from the germline V gene. V gave up 2 bases and J gave up 2 bases; unmatched junction bases: 5. CDR3 region: CASSLRTGAYTDTQYF. The CDR3 region has the DNA TGTGCCAGCAGCTTAAGGACAGGGGCCTACACAGATACGCAGTATTTT.

The chain couples TRBV30 to TRBJ2-6; tentatively, D is TRBD1 or TRBD2 (5 bases each). The CDR3 sequence is 15 residues long. Trimming stripped 3 bases from V and 3 bases from J, with 12 bases between. Looked up from germline, CDR1 is GTSNPN and CDR2 is SVGIG (reference sequence). The CDR3 DNA reads TGTGCCTGGAGCTACGGGACGTATGGGGCCAACGTCCTGACTTTC. It translates to CAWSYGTYGANVLTF.

V and J are TRBV19 and TRBJ1-5, with D uncertain. The CDR3 extends over 15 amino acids. V was shortened by 5 bases and J by 2 bases, with 13 bases between the two germline ends. Germline-derived CDR1 and CDR2 are LNHDA and SQIVND (reference sequence). Written as DNA, the CDR3 is TGTGCCAGTAGTCGTTGGTTGCAGGGCAATCAGCCCCAGCATTTT. Translated, it gives CASSRWLQGNQPQHF. Full variable domain (missing parts from reference TRBV19 and TRBJ1-5): DGGITQSPKYLFRKEGQNVTLSCEQNLNHDAMYWYRQDPGQGLRLIYYSQIVNDFQKGDIAEGYSVSREKKESFPLTVTSAQKNPTAFYLCASSRWLQGNQPQHFGDGTRLSIL.

The rearrangement joins TRBV7-2 to TRBJ1-2; no clear D. V was cut by 4 bases and J by 5 bases, with 20 bases left in between. This CDR3 region has 16 residues. Germline V gene lookup returns CDR1 SGHTA and CDR2 FQGNSA. In DNA, the CDR3 is TGTGCCAGCAGCTCCCCGGACGTTACGCCGGGGTATGGCTACACCTTC. This encodes CASSSPDVTPGYGYTF.

The chain has TRBV27 and TRBJ2-5; the match to TRBD1 covers 12 bases. CDR1 is MNHEY and CDR2 is SMNVEV in the germline V gene (reference sequence). After removal of 3 bases from V and 6 bases from J, the junction contained 8 bases not matched to a gene. The CDR3 is made up of 16 amino acids. CDR3 bases: TGTGCCAGCAGTTTGGGGACAGGGGGCGGTTTTAAGACCCAGTACTTC. Residues: CASSLGTGGGFKTQYF.

This chain uses TRBV2 with TRBJ1-2; the D is unclear. The CDR3 spans 14 residues. Trimming removed 0 bases from V and 8 bases from J, with 13 bases in between. Germline V gene data show CDR1 as SNHLY and CDR2 as FYNNEI. In DNA form, the CDR3 reads TGTGCCAGCAGTGAAGCTGTAGACCCGGGGGGCTACACCTTC. It codes for CASSEAVDPGGYTF.

The gene calls are TRBV9 and TRBJ2-5; TRBD2 might be the D (6 bases). Germline V gene data show CDR1 as SGDLS and CDR2 as YYNGEE. This CDR3 has 15 residues. Trimming removed 4 bases at V and 1 base at J, with 14 bases between. DNA for the CDR3: TGTGCCAGCAGCCCGCCGGGAGTTCTCCAAGAGACCCAGTACTTC. Translation gives CASSPPGVLQETQYF.

The chain employs TRBV5-1 and TRBJ2-1; TRBD2 matches at 7 bases. V was pared by 0 bases and J by 3 bases, with 3 bases of the junction left unmatched. Germline V gene data show CDR1 as SGHRS and CDR2 as YFSETQ. The CDR3 has 15 amino acids. CDR3 sequence: CASSLGASGYNEQFF. In DNA, the CDR3 is TGCGCCAGCAGCTTGGGTGCTAGCGGCTACAATGAGCAGTTCTTC.

This clone has just one count. V and J are TRBV2 and TRBJ2-7, with D uncertain. With 2 bases removed from V and 5 bases from J, the gap between germline ends came to 13 bases. The V gene's germline CDR1 is SNHLY and CDR2 FYNNEI. CDR3 length: 14 amino acids. This CDR3 reads CASSERLVIDEQYF. CDR3 nucleotides: TGTGCCAGCAGTGAAAGGCTAGTTATCGACGAGCAGTACTTC.

J is TRBJ2-1 and V is TRBV10-2; D may match TRBD1 or TRBD2 (5 bases each). V lost 8 bases and J 9 bases, leaving 17 bases between the germline ends. This CDR3 is 13 amino acids long. The V gene's germline CDR1 is WSHSY and CDR2 SAAADI. The CDR3: CASSGATSGEQFF. DNA of the CDR3: TGCGCCAGCTCCGGGGCTACGTCGGGTGAGCAGTTCTTC.

This sequence joins TRBV4-2 and TRBJ2-3; D gene uncertain. V was trimmed by 5 bases and J by 4 bases, leaving 19 bases between them. The germline CDR1 and CDR2 sequences are LGHNA and YNFKEQ. This CDR3 comprises 16 residues. The CDR3 DNA is TGTGCCAGCAGCACAATCAGTGGGGTATGGGCAGATACGCAGTATTTT. This encodes CASSTISGVWADTQYF.

This rearrangement joins TRBV10-3 to TRBJ2-7; 7 bases agree with TRBD2. This CDR3 contains 15 residues. Germline CDR1 ENHRY, CDR2 SYGVKD. Unmatched junction bases numbered 10, after V lost 8 bases and J lost 0 bases. The CDR3 reads CAIALALADSYEQYF. As DNA, the CDR3 is TGTGCCATCGCCTTGGCGCTAGCGGACTCCTACGAGCAGTACTTC.

V gene TRBV10-1 combines with J gene TRBJ1-1; the D gene is possibly TRBD1 (6 bases). This CDR3 is 14 amino acids long. The germline V gene has CDR1 WNHNN and CDR2 SYGVQD (reference sequence). V lost 2 bases to trimming and J lost 0 bases, with 7 bases between them. In DNA form, the CDR3 reads TGCGCCAGCAGTGAGGGGGGCCTGAACACTGAAGCTTTCTTT. This encodes CASSEGGLNTEAFF.

The V and J genes are TRBV25-1 and TRBJ1-6, with 9 positions matching TRBD1. CDR1 MGHDK and CDR2 SYGVNS come from the germline V gene. The CDR3 length is 15 residues. The J segment lost 8 bases and the V segment lost 2 bases, leaving 4 bases of the junction unmatched. The CDR3 loop reads CASSERDRVDSPLHF. DNA for the CDR3: TGTGCCAGCAGTGAACGGGACAGGGTTGATTCACCCCTCCACTTT.

This chain uses TRBV10-1 with TRBJ2-3, with 8 bases lining up with TRBD2. Trimming cost V 4 bases and J 2 bases; bases outside gene matches: 8. This CDR3 has 16 residues. Germline lookup yields CDR1 WNHNN and CDR2 SYGVQD (reference sequence). CDR3 sequence (DNA): TGCGCCAGCAGTGTTTTGGCTAGCGGGTCCACAGATACGCAGTATTTT. It specifies CASSVLASGSTDTQYF.

The V gene is TRBV4-3, the J gene TRBJ2-7, with a possible D match to TRBD1 (5 bases). The V gene lost 5 bases and the J gene lost 3 bases, with 17 bases spanning the gap. The CDR3 loop spans 15 amino acids. Germline lookup yields CDR1 LGHNA and CDR2 YSLEER. CDR3 coding DNA: TGCGCCAGCAGCGCTACTCCGGCAGGGAACTACGAGCAGTACTTC. Its translation is CASSATPAGNYEQYF.

The CDR3 DNA follows: TGTGCCTGGAAGGACCATGGGATATACGAGCAGTACTTC. It is translated as CAWKDHGIYEQYF. The chain has TRBV30 and TRBJ2-7; D gene unclear. The length of the CDR3 is 13 residues. CDR1 and CDR2 (germline): GTSNPN, SVGIG (reference sequence). V was clipped by 4 bases and J by 4 bases, with 14 bases between them.

This clone has a handful of counts. This chain connects TRBV6-2 or TRBV6-3 to TRBJ1-2; D remains unclear. CDR1 and CDR2 from the germline V gene are MNHEY and SVGEGT. This CDR3 has 13 amino acids. Trimming removed 5 bases from V and 7 bases from J, with 14 bases in between. CDR3 in amino acids: CASSPLGLRGYTF. The CDR3 DNA reads as TGTGCCAGCAGTCCCCTTGGCTTACGTGGCTACACCTTC.

This clone came up once. The chain recombines TRBV13 with TRBJ2-7; 7 nucleotides line up with TRBD1. Germline V gene data show CDR1 as PRHDT and CDR2 as FYEKMQ (reference sequence). The CDR3 sequence is 15 residues long. The J segment lost 3 bases and the V segment lost 0 bases, leaving 5 bases of the junction unmatched. CDR3 bases: TGTGCCAGCAGCTTAGGGGGACAGAGCTACTACGAGCAGTACTTC. Translating it yields CASSLGGQSYYEQYF.

The chain employs TRBV5-1 and TRBJ2-5; 10 nucleotides align to TRBD2. This CDR3 has 15 amino acids. Germline trimming cut 1 base from V and 5 bases from J; bases unmatched to any gene: 5. The germline CDR1 and CDR2 sequences are SGHRS and YFSETQ. The DNA for the CDR3 is TGCGCCAGCAGCTTGTACGCTAGCGGGAGTGAGACCCAGTACTTC. Translating gives CASSLYASGSETQYF.